This TCR beta chain emerged from a study of cytomegalovirus exposure and HLA in healthy donors. Notes on the study in general: Published work reported that the classifier diagnosed cytomegalovirus status with high specificity and sensitivity. In all likelihood, a cluster of highly shared sequence variants was a sequencing artifact. The study carried out a later analysis of TCR beta sequences. It associated approximately 16,000 of them with specific HLA alleles at a false discovery rate of 0.05.

Use of 60 Vbeta and 13 Jbeta primers characterized the PCR. Sequencing used immunoSEQ multiplex PCR; TCRdb keeps in-frame clones, though not all of them. Of roughly 100,000 clones listed, around 80% are singletons. Trimming took off 6 bases at V and 4 bases at J, with 21 bases between the two ends. This CDR3 comprises 15 residues. Germline assignment: CDR1 SQVTM and CDR2 ANQGSEA. As regards this clone: Its antigen is as yet unknown.

The chain combines TRBV29-1 with TRBJ1-1; D is unresolved. Sequencing used PBMCs. This receptor was taken from a woman aged 50 to 65 in good health and CMV-seropositive. In DNA form, the CDR3 reads TGCAGCGTCTCAGTCCAGGCCGAACCGATCACTGAAGCTTTCTTT. Protein: CSVSVQAEPITEAFF.